The clone carrying this T cell receptor beta chain was detected many times. The antigen is not known. This sample is part of a study of metastatic and nonmetastatic thyroid tumors. For the study at large: Across peripheral blood and tumor or nodule tissue samples taken from malignant and benign thyroid patients, the repertoires were compared with one another.

Findings and limits, study-wide: It was reported that TCR beta diversity was significantly higher in malignant thyroid tumors than benign nodules, in blood and tumor.

Original processing methods: Researchers built a distant-metastasis classifier for papillary thyroid cancer that drew on CDR3 differences across clinicopathological groups. Using MiXCR, TCRdb re-called clones from the PCR reads. The V and J calls follow TCRdb's processing rather than the paper's. This table has roughly 58,000 clones, about 3.8% appearing once. Thyroid surgery had not been preceded by any treatment in any patient. This receptor was identified in a female donor with papillary thyroid cancer or a benign thyroid nodule (not recorded which). Some clones in this sample may be carry-over from other donors' samples. Material for sequencing was blood.

CDR3 coding DNA: TGTGCCAGCAGCCCCGGGACAGCTTACGAGCAGTACTTC. It translates to CASSPGTAYEQYF. The rearrangement links TRBV11-3 to TRBJ2-7; 7 bases align to TRBD1. J was trimmed by 4 bases and V by 5 bases; bases with no gene match: 5. The CDR3 has 13 amino acids. CDR1 and CDR2 (germline): SGHNT, YENEEA.